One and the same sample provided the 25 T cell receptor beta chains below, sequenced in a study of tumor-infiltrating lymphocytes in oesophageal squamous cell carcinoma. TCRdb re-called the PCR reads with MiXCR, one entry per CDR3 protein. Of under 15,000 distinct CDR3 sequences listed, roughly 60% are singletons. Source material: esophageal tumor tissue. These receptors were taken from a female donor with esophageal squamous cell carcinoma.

CDR3 bases: TGTGCCAGCAGCTTACAGGGGGGTCCCGATGAGCAGTTCTTC. Translation gives CASSLQGGPDEQFF. The chain links TRBV7-3 to TRBJ2-1; tentative D call: TRBD1 (7 bases). V was clipped by 2 bases and J by 8 bases, with 13 bases between them. CDR1 SGHTA and CDR2 FQGTGA come from the germline V gene. The CDR3 covers 14 residues.

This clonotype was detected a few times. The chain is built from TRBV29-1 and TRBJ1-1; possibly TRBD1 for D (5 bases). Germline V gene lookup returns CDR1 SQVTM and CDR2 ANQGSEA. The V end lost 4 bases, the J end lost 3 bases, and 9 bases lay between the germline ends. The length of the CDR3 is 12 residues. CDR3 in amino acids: CSVGGEHTEAFF. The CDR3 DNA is TGCAGCGTTGGGGGGGAACACACTGAAGCTTTCTTT. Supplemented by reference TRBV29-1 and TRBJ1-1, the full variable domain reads SAVISQKPSRDICQRGTSLTIQCQVDSQVTMMFWYRQQPGQSLTLIATANQGSEATYESGFVIDKFPISRPNLTFSTLTVSNMSPEDSSIYLCSVGGEHTEAFFGQGTRLTVV.

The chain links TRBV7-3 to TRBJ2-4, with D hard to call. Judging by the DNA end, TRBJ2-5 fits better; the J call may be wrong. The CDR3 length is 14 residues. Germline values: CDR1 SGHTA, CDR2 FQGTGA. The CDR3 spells CASSLGRGQETQYF. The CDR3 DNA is TGTGCCAGCAGCTTAGGACGCGGACAAGAGACCCAGTACTTC.

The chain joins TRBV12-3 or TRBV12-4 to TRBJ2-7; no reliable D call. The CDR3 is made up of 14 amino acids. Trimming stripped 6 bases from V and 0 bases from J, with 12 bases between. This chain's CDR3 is CASSPDRISYEQYF. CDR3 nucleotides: TGTGCCAGCAGCCCGGACCGAATCTCCTACGAGCAGTACTTC.

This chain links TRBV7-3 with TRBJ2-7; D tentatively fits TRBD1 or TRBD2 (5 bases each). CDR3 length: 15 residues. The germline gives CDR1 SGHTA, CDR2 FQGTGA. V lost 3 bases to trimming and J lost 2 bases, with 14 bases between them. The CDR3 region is CASSLTGTGTYEQYF. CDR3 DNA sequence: TGTGCCAGCAGCTTGACCGGGACGGGAACCTACGAGCAGTACTTC.

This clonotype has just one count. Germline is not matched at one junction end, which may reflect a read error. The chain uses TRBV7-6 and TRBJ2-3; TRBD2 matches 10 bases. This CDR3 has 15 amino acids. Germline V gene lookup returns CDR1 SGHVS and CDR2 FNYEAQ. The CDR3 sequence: CASSLGLANTDTQYF. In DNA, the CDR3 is TGTGCTAGCAGCTTGGGACTAGCGAACACAGATACGCAGTATTTT.

The CDR3: CASTLLFRTSGGLETQYF. The CDR3, as DNA: TGTGCCAGCACTCTCCTCTTCCGGACTAGCGGGGGTCTGGAGACCCAGTACTTC. The chain couples TRBV6-1 to TRBJ2-5; 13 bases line up with TRBD2. The trim removed 7 bases at V and 5 bases at J, leaving 16 bases unmatched. The germline CDR1 and CDR2 sequences are MNHNS and SASEGT. This CDR3 is built from 18 residues.

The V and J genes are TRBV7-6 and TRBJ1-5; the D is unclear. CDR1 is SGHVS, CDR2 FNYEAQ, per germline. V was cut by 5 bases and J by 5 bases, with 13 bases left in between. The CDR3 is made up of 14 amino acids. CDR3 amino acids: CASSPDLWDQPQHF. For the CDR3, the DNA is TGTGCCAGCAGCCCTGATCTGTGGGATCAGCCCCAGCATTTT.

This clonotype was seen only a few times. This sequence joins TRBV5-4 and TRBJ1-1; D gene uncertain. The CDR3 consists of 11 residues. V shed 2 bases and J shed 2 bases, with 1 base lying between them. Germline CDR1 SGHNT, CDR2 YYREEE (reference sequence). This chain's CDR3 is CASSFNTEAFF. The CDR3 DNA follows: TGTGCCAGCAGCTTTAACACTGAAGCTTTCTTT.

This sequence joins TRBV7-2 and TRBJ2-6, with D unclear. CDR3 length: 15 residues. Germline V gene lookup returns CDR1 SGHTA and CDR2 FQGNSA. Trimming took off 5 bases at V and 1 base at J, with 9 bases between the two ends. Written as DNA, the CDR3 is TGTGCCAGCAGCCGTCGTCGGTCTGGGGCCAACGTCCTGACTTTC. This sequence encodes CASSRRRSGANVLTF.

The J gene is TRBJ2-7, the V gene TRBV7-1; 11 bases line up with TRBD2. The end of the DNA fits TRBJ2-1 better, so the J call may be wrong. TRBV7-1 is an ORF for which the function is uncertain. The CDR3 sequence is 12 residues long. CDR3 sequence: CANEGLAVEQFF. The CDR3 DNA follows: TGTGCCAACGAGGGACTAGCGGTTGAGCAGTTCTTC.

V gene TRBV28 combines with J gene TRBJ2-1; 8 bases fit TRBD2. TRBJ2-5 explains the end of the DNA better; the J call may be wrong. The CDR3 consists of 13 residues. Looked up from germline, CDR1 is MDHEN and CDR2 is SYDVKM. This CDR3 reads CASSLSGSPTQYF. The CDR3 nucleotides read TGTGCCAGCAGTTTAAGCGGGAGTCCGACCCAGTACTTC.

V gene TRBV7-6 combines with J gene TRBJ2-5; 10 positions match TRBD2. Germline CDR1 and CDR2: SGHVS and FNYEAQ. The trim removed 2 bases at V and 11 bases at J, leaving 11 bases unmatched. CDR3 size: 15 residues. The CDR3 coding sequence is TGTGCCAGCAGCTTAAGGCTAGCGGGAGATGGGGAGCAGTACTTC. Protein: CASSLRLAGDGEQYF. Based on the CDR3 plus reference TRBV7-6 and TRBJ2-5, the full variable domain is GAGVSQSPRYKVTKRGQDVALRCDPISGHVSLYWYRQALGQGPEFLTYFNYEAQQDKSGLPNDRFSAERPEGSISTLTIQRTEQRDSAMYRCASSLRLAGDGEQYFGPGTRLLVL.

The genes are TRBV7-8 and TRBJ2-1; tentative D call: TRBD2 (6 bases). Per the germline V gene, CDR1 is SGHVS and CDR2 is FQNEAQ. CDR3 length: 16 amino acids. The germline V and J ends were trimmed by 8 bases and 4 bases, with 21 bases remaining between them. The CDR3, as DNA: TGTGCCAGCGGGTATAGGGGTGGGACTCAGTACAATGAGCAGTTCTTC. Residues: CASGYRGGTQYNEQFF.

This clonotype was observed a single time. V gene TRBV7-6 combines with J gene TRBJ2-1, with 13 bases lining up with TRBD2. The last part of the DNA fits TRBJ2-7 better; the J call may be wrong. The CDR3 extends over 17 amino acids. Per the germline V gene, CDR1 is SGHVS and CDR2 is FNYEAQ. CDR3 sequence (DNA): TGTGCCAGCAGCGCGGGGACTAGCGGGGCCGGGCGCTACGAGCAGTACTTC. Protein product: CASSAGTSGAGRYEQYF.

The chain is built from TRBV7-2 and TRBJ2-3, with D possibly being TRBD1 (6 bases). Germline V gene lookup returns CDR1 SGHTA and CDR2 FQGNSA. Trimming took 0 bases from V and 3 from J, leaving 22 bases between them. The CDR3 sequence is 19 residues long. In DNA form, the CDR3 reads TGTGCCAGCAGCTTAGCACAAAGGAACTTGGCAGGGGCAACAGATACGCAGTATTTT. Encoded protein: CASSLAQRNLAGATDTQYF.

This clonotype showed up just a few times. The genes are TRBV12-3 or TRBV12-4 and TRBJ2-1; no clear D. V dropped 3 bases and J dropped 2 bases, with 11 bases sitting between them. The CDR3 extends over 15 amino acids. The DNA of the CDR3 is TGTGCCAGCAGTTTCGGTGACGGCACCTACAATGAGCAGTTCTTC. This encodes CASSFGDGTYNEQFF.

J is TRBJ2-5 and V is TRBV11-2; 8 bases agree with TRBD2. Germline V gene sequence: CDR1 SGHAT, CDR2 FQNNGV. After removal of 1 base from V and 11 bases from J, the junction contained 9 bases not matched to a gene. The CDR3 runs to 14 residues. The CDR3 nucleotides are TGTGCCAGCAGCTTAGCCAGGACTAGCCGAGAGCAGTACTTC. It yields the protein CASSLARTSREQYF.

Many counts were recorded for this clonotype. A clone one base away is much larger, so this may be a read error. The DNA for the CDR3 is TGTGCCAGCAGTTACGACAGGGGGCACCGTCCCTACAATGAGCAGTACTTC. Protein product: CASSYDRGHRPYNEQYF. The V and J genes are TRBV6-6 and TRBJ2-7, with 10 bases lining up with TRBD1. The CDR3 runs 17 residues. Germline loops: CDR1 MNHNY, CDR2 SVGAGI (reference sequence). Trimming removed 2 bases from V and 7 bases from J; junction bases left unmatched: 14.

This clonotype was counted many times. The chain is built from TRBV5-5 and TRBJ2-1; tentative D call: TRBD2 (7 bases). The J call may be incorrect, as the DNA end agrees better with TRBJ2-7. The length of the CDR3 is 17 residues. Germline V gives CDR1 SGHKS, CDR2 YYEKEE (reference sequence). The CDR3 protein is CASSPIHSGTSAYEQYF. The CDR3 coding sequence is TGTGCCAGCAGCCCCATCCACAGCGGGACAAGCGCCTACGAGCAGTACTTC.

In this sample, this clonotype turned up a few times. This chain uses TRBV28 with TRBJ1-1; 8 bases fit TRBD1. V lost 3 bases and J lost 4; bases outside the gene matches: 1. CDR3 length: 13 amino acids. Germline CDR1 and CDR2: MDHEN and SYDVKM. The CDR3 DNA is TGTGCCAGCAGTTTCGACAGGGGCACTGAAGCTTTCTTT. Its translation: CASSFDRGTEAFF.

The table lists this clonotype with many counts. CDR3 loop: CASSYGVSSYNEQFF. The CDR3 DNA reads as TGTGCCAGCAGTTACGGAGTTAGCTCCTACAATGAGCAGTTCTTC. The V call is TRBV6-6, the J call TRBJ2-1; D is ambiguous. CDR3 length: 15 residues. CDR1 MNHNY and CDR2 SVGAGI come from the germline V gene (reference sequence). The V and J ends lost 2 bases and 0 bases respectively, with 8 bases between them.

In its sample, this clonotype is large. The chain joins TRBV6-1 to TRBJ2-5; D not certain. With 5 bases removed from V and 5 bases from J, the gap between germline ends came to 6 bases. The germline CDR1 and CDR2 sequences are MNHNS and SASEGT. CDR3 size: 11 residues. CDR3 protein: CASSYWETQYF. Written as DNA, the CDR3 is TGTGCCAGCAGTTATTGGGAGACCCAGTACTTC.

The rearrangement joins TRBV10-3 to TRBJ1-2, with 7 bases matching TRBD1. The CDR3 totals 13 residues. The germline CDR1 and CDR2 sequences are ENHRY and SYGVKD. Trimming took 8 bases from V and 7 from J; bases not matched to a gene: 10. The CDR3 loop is CAISETGLGGYTF. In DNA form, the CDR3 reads TGTGCCATCTCCGAGACAGGGTTGGGTGGCTACACCTTC.

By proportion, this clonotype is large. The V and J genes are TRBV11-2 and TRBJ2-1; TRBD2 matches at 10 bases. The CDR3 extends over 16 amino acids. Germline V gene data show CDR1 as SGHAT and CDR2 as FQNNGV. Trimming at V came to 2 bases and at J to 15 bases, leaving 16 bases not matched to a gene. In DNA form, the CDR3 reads TGTGCCAGCAGCTTAAGGGATTCTAGCGGGGGCGCCGTTTTGTTCTTC. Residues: CASSLRDSSGGAVLFF.